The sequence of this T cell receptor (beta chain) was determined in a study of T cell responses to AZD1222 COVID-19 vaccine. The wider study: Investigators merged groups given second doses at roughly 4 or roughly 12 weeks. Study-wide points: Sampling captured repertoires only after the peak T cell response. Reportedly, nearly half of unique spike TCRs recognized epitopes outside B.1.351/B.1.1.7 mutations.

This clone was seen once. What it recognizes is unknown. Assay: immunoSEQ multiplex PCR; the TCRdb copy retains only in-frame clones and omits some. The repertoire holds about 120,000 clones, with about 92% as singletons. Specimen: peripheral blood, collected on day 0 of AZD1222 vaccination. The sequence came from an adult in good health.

The CDR3 spells CSVVRAVNTEAFF. In DNA, the CDR3 is TGCAGCGTTGTTCGGGCCGTGAACACTGAAGCTTTCTTT. The V gene is TRBV29-1, the J gene TRBJ1-1; D remains unclear. Germline V gene sequence: CDR1 SQVTM, CDR2 ANQGSEA. This CDR3 has 13 residues. Trimming stripped 4 bases from V and 0 bases from J, with 9 bases between.